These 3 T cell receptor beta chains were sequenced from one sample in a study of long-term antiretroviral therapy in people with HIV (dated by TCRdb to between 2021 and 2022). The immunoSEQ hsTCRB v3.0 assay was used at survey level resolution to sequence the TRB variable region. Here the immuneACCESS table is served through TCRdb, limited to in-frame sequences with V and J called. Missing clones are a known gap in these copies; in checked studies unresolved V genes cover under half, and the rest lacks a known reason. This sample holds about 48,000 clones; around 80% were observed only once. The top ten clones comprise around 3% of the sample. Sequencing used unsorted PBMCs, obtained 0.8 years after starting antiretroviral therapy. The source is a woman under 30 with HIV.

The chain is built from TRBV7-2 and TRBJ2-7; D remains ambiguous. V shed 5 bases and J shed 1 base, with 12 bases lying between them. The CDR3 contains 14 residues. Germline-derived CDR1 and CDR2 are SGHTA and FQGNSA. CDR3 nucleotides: TGTGCCAGCAGCCCGGAAAATTGGTCCTACGAGCAGTACTTC. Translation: CASSPENWSYEQYF.

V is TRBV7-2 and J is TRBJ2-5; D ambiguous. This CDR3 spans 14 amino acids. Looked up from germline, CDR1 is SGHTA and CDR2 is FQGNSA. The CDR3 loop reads CPKRLMAVKETQYF. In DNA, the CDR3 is TGTCCTAAGCGCTTGATGGCCGTCAAAGAGACCCAGTACTTC.

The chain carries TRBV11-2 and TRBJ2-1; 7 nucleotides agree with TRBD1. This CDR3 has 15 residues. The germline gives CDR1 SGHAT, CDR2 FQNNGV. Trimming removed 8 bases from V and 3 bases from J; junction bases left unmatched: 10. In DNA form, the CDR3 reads TGTGCCAGCCGAAACTACAGGGGACACTACAATGAGCAGTTCTTC. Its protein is CASRNYRGHYNEQFF.